This T cell receptor (beta chain) was documented in a study of blood T cell repertoires in COVID-19 (TCRdb year 2020). The study in broad terms: Samples from collaborators originated in the United States, Italy and Spain and spanned both the acute and convalescent phases of COVID-19. The material from the prospective study consisted of cDNA or gDNA derived from T cells, B-cell-depleted T cells, or PBMCs. Subjects who had been exposed to COVID-19, were actively infected with it, or had recovered from it provided the deeply sampled blood TCRbeta repertoires that made up the dataset. A freely available public database, intended as a resource for researchers studying the immune response to SARS-CoV-2, is where the repertoires were released. Samples came from the ongoing ImmuneRACE study (first 160 participants) plus 1,254 subjects from 6 global collaborators. The sample metadata nearly always contained a de-identified subject ID, COVID-19 status, age in years and sex. HLA class I and class II types, where available, came from metadata supplied by the sample provider rather than from assay-based typing. Study-wide findings and limitations: How much clinical and demographic metadata was included differed by source and by participant, and the metadata was provided uncurated.

Each collaborating institution followed its own protocols to collect whole blood in K2EDTA tubes. For TCRbeta analysis, collaborators shipped samples in one of three forms: frozen whole blood, isolated PBMCs, or DNA extracted from either of those sample types. Of note for this clone: This receptor's antigen is unknown. No base quality information exists; no much larger clone differs at one position.

The immunoSEQ Assay, a bias-controlled multiplex PCR, was used to amplify TCRbeta CDR3 regions from genomic DNA. In the source study's methods: Within the assay, amplification of reference gene primers was used to estimate how many nucleated cells each sample contained. To quantify the absolute abundance of each unique TCRbeta CDR3 rearrangement, sequence reads were collapsed and filtered. For each sample, productive Simpson clonality was calculated as the square root of Simpson's diversity index across productive rearrangements. TCRdb's version of the immuneACCESS table is confined to in-frame rearrangements and falls short of the full clone set. An unresolved V gene accounts for under half of the shortfall where checked; the remainder is of unknown origin. The V and J calls and clone size were taken over from that table, and D and trimming were inferred from the DNA. This sample is represented by over 110,000 clones; around 89% of them were singletons. Clones ranked in the top ten supply roughly 28% of the sample.

Material: peripheral blood. This receptor was identified in a human donor in a cohort sampled during active COVID-19.

The CDR3 sequence is CASSSGDSLETQYF. The nucleotides read TGTGCCAGCAGCTCAGGGGATAGTTTGGAGACCCAGTACTTC. Here the chain combines TRBV5-4 and TRBJ2-5, and possibly TRBD1, on 6 matching bases. A distance of 14 bases separates the germline ends of V and J, which lose 3 bases and 5 bases respectively. Its CDR3 holds 14 amino acids, cysteine through phenylalanine. Only the CDR3 DNA stays, 42 bases, in frame from base 1. CDR1 and CDR2 are drawn from the germline V gene (reference sequence): SGHNT, YYREEE.